Given below is one T cell receptor (beta chain) in context. Original methodology: Counts of nucleated cells, estimated from reference gene primer amplification, were obtained. Measured with immunoSEQ multiplex PCR; TCRdb has only the in-frame clones, and not every one. The V and J calls and clone size are taken from that table; D and trimming were inferred from the DNA. The sample shows 65,000 to 70,000 clones, just under 80% of them seen only once. This specimen comes from a study of blood T cell repertoires in COVID-19. Study-level information: Sites across the United States, Italy and Spain contributed samples from acute and convalescent COVID-19.

Germline CDR1 and CDR2: SGHNT and YYREEE (reference sequence). V was shortened by 0 bases and J by 6 bases, with 18 bases between the two germline ends. This CDR3 region has 16 residues. The TCR sequence derives from a human donor in a cohort sampled during active COVID-19. The chain carries TRBV5-4 and TRBJ2-5; possible D gene TRBD1, 6 bases. Sequencing was carried out using peripheral blood. CDR3 nucleotides: TGTGCCAGCAGCTTGGCCTCAGGGGCAGGGCTGAAGACCCAGTACTTC. As protein: CASSLASGAGLKTQYF.